This record looks at one TCR beta chain sequence and its context. The antigen remains undetermined. Germline loops: CDR1 SGHNT, CDR2 YYREEE (reference sequence). J gave up 8 bases and V 3 bases, and 5 bases lay outside the gene matches. This CDR3 has 14 amino acids. The assay was immunoSEQ multiplex PCR, and TCRdb's table has in-frame clones only and misses some. This sample has approximately 600,000 clones, with roughly 95% found just once. This specimen comes from a study of shared clonotypes between healthy human individuals. Findings and limits, study-wide: Sampling covered nothing but blood. Tissue TCR repertoires likely differ from those found in blood.

Terminally differentiated effector memory CD45RA+ cells were excluded from the naive CD8 cells, which were CD45RO-negative and positively selected for CCR7. The source is a woman in her twenties or thirties in good health. This chain uses TRBV5-4 with TRBJ1-4, with 9 bases fitting TRBD1. The sample was naive CD8+ T cells sorted from blood. The CDR3 DNA reads TGTGCCAGCAGCTCTACAGGGGGCAAGGAAAAACTGTTTTTT. Its protein is CASSSTGGKEKLFF.